These 13 T cell receptor beta chains were sequenced from one sample in a study of shared clonotypes between healthy human individuals. Naive CD8 populations comprised CD45RO-negative cells positively selected for CCR7, excluding terminally differentiated effector memory CD45RA+ cells. Assay: immunoSEQ multiplex PCR; the TCRdb copy retains only in-frame clones and omits some. The sample records around 1.9 million clones, under 95% being singletons. Material for sequencing was naive CD8+ T cells from PBMCs. The receptors here all came from a young man in good health. Some clones in this sample may be carry-over from other donors' samples.

The CDR3 DNA is TGTGCCAGCCGGGGAAACACCATATATTTT. Protein sequence: CASRGNTIYF. This chain uses TRBV28 with TRBJ1-3; no clear D gene. This CDR3 is built from 10 residues. Germline V CDR1 and CDR2: MDHEN, SYDVKM. Trimming pared 8 bases from V and 4 bases from J, leaving 3 bases between.

This clone was seen just once. J is TRBJ1-1 and V is TRBV10-3; D is undetermined. V lost 6 bases to trimming and J lost 5 bases, with 13 bases between them. From germline, CDR1 is ENHRY and CDR2 SYGVKD. The CDR3 runs to 13 residues. CDR3 sequence reads: CAISDLPGTEAFF. CDR3 nucleotides: TGTGCCATCAGCGACCTCCCGGGGACTGAAGCTTTCTTT.

The CDR3 DNA follows: TGTGCCAGCAGTCCTAGGACGGTAGGCTCCTACGAGCAGTACTTC. Protein sequence: CASSPRTVGSYEQYF. The chain joins TRBV28 to TRBJ2-7; D not resolved. V dropped 5 bases and J dropped 0 bases, with 14 bases sitting between them. CDR3 length: 15 residues. CDR1 and CDR2 (germline): MDHEN, SYDVKM.

This clone showed up just once. The chain carries TRBV27 and TRBJ1-1; D ambiguous. The CDR3 is 14 residues long. V lost 5 bases, J lost 6 bases, and 16 bases lay in between. The germline CDR1 and CDR2 sequences are MNHEY and SMNVEV (reference sequence). The CDR3 DNA follows: TGTGCCAGCAGTCCACAACGGGGTTGGGCTGAAGCTTTCTTT. This gives the protein CASSPQRGWAEAFF.

V gene TRBV25-1 combines with J gene TRBJ1-1, with 7 bases matching TRBD1. The V and J ends lost 5 bases and 3 bases, in that order; junction bases with no gene match: 6. Germline V gene data show CDR1 as MGHDK and CDR2 as SYGVNS. This CDR3 is built from 14 residues. The CDR3 is CASSLNTGDTEAFF. The CDR3 DNA is TGTGCCAGCAGTCTTAACACAGGGGACACTGAAGCTTTCTTT.

This clone was seen just once. This chain joins TRBV7-8 and TRBJ2-6; D remains unclear. The CDR3 totals 17 residues. Germline-derived CDR1 and CDR2 are SGHVS and FQNEAQ. The V end was cut by 2 bases, the J end by 0 bases, with 11 bases between. This CDR3 is CASSLNTGNSGANVLTF. As DNA, the CDR3 is TGTGCCAGCAGCTTAAATACCGGAAACTCTGGGGCCAACGTCCTGACTTTC.

The rearrangement joins TRBV15 to TRBJ1-5, with D maybe TRBD1 (5 bases). The germline CDR1 and CDR2 sequences are LNHNV and YYDKDF (reference sequence). Trimming removed 4 bases from V and 3 bases from J, with 22 bases in between. The CDR3 totals 18 residues. CDR3 residues: CATSTLPPGRDPNQPQHF. DNA for the CDR3: TGTGCCACCAGCACGCTACCCCCGGGGCGGGACCCCAATCAGCCCCAGCATTTT.

Regarding this clone: The sample carries other DNA sequences with the same CDR3. The chain combines TRBV27 with TRBJ2-7, with D hard to call. Trimming removed 3 bases at V and 3 bases at J, with 9 bases between. Germline CDR1 is MNHEY and CDR2 is SMNVEV (reference sequence). The CDR3 extends over 13 amino acids. The CDR3 protein is CASSFGSGYEQYF. CDR3 DNA sequence: TGTGCCAGCAGTTTTGGGTCGGGCTACGAGCAGTACTTC.

A remark on this clone: The sample has other DNA sequences that encode this CDR3 too. The rearrangement joins TRBV7-9 to TRBJ2-7; possible D gene TRBD2, 6 bases. Trimming took off 5 bases at V and 1 base at J, with 9 bases between the two ends. The CDR3 is 13 residues long. Looked up from germline, CDR1 is SEHNR and CDR2 is FQNEAQ (reference sequence). The CDR3 bases are TGTGCCAGCAGCCCGGGACTGTCCTACGAGCAGTACTTC. This codes for CASSPGLSYEQYF. The variable domain in full, with the rest retrieved from reference TRBV7-9 and TRBJ2-7, is DTGVSQNPRHKITKRGQNVTFRCDPISEHNRLYWYRQTLGQGPEFLTYFQNEAQLEKSRLLSDRFSAERPKGSFSTLEIQRTEQGDSAMYLCASSPGLSYEQYFGPGTRLTVT.

The chain couples TRBV27 to TRBJ2-7; D call uncertain. V lost 6 bases and J lost 5, with 20 bases in between. CDR1 is MNHEY, CDR2 SMNVEV, per germline (reference sequence). The length of the CDR3 is 15 residues. CDR3 sequence (DNA): TGTGCCAGCAGCCTTATGGCATTCGGCATGCACGAGCAGTACTTC. It translates to CASSLMAFGMHEQYF.

The rearrangement uses TRBV19 and TRBJ2-3; perhaps D is TRBD1 or TRBD2 (5 bases each). CDR1 is LNHDA and CDR2 is SQIVND in the germline V gene (reference sequence). The CDR3 sequence is 15 residues long. V shed 3 bases and J shed 0 bases, with 10 bases lying between them. The CDR3 DNA reads TGTGCCAGTAGTATGGGGGTTAGTAGCACAGATACGCAGTATTTT. This codes for CASSMGVSSTDTQYF.

The CDR3 protein is CASSESSQQYYGYTF. CDR3 nucleotide sequence: TGTGCCAGCAGTGAATCGTCCCAACAGTACTATGGCTACACCTTC. This chain links TRBV6-1 with TRBJ1-2; D remains ambiguous. Per the germline V gene, CDR1 is MNHNS and CDR2 is SASEGT. Trimming took off 2 bases at V and 3 bases at J, with 13 bases between the two ends. This CDR3 region has 15 residues.

The J gene is TRBJ1-1, the V gene TRBV9; TRBD1 matches 8 bases. The ends lost 2 bases at V and 4 bases at J; junction bases unmatched: 7. This CDR3 has 15 residues. CDR1 and CDR2 (germline): SGDLS, YYNGEE. CDR3 loop: CASSVETGGSTEAFF. As DNA, the CDR3 is TGTGCCAGCAGCGTGGAAACAGGGGGAAGCACTGAAGCTTTCTTT.